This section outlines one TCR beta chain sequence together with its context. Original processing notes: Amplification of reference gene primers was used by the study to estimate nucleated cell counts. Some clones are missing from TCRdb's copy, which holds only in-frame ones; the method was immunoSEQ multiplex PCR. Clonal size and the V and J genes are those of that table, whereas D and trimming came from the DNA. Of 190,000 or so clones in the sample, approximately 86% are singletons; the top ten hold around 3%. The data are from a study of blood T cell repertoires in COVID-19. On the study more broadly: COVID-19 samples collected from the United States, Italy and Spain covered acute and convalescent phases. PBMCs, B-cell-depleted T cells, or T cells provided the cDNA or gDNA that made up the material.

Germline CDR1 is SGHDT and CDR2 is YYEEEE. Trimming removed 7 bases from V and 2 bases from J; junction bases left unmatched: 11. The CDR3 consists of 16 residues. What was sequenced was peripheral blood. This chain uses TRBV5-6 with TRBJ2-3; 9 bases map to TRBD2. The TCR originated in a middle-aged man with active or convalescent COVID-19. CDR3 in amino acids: CASYKVGLAHTDTQYF. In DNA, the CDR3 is TGTGCCAGCTACAAAGTGGGACTAGCCCACACAGATACGCAGTATTTT.